This T cell receptor (beta chain) was sequenced for a study of control samples from healthy donors and cancer patients. Libraries were prepared by immunoSEQ multiplex PCR; TCRdb keeps only in-frame clonotypes and omits some of them. The table includes around 250,000 clones, roughly 82% detected once. CDR3 length: 14 amino acids. From germline, CDR1 is SGHTS and CDR2 YDEGEE. The V end was cut by 0 bases, the J end by 4 bases, with 10 bases between. This sequence joins TRBV5-8 and TRBJ2-5; no clear D. This TCR was recovered from a woman in her sixties with lung cancer. The sample comprised PBMCs. CDR3 nucleotide sequence: TGTGCCAGCAGCTTGGGGGGATGGGGAGAGACCCAGTACTTC. Translated, it gives CASSLGGWGETQYF.